The present entry profiles one TCR beta chain with its context. This entry comes from a study of blood T cell repertoires in COVID-19. Across the study: COVID-19 samples from acute and convalescent phases originated in the United States, Italy and Spain.

CDR3 length: 15 amino acids. Germline CDR1 KGHDR, CDR2 SFDVKD. V shed 5 bases, J shed 6 bases, and the junction held 4 bases outside the gene matches. Using immunoSEQ multiplex PCR, the repertoire was profiled, and TCRdb retains in-frame clones only, with some absent. Of 250,000 to 300,000 clones listed, about 90% are singletons. The chain combines TRBV24-1 with TRBJ2-1, with 12 positions matching TRBD1. The receptor was isolated from a woman in her sixties or seventies with COVID-19, enrolled during active disease. Sequencing input: peripheral blood. CDR3 coding DNA: TGTGCCACCAGTGCAGGGACAGGGGGCTTCAATGAGCAGTTCTTC. Its translation: CATSAGTGGFNEQFF.